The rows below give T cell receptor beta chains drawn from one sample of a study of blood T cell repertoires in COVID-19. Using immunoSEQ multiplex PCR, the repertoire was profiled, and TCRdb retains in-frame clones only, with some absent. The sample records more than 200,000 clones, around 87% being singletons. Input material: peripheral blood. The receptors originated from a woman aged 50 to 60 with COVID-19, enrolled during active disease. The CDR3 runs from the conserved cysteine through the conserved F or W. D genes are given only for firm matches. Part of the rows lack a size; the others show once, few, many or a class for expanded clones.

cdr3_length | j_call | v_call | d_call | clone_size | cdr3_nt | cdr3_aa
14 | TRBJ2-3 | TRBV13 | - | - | TGTGCCAGCAGCTTAGGGGGCAAGAAAGATACGCAGTATTTT | CASSLGGKKDTQYF
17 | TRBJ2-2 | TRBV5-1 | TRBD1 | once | TGCGCCAGCAGCTTCTTCGGGACAGGGGCGAACACCGGGGAGCTGTTTTTT | CASSFFGTGANTGELFF
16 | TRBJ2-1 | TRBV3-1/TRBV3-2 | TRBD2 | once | TGTGCCAGCAGCCTATCGACTAGCGGTACATACAATGAGCAGTTCTTC | CASSLSTSGTYNEQFF
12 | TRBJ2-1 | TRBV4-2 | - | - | TGTGCCAGCAGCCAAGGCCCGGATGAGCAGTTCTTC | CASSQGPDEQFF
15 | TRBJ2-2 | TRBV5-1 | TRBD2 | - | TGCGCCAGCAGCTTGGGCGGGGGGAACACCGGGGAGCTGTTTTTT | CASSLGGGNTGELFF
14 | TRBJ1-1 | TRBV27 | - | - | TGTGCCAGCAGTCCATCAGGGTTGAACACTGAAGCTTTCTTT | CASSPSGLNTEAFF
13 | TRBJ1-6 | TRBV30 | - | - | TGTGCCTGGACCCCGGGGGTAGGTTCACCCCTCCACTTT | CAWTPGVGSPLHF
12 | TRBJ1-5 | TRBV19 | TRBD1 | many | TGTGCCATCGGGACAGGGATTCAGCCCCAGCATTTT | CAIGTGIQPQHF
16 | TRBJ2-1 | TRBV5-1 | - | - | TGCGCCAGCAGCTTGGGGGGGACTCCTGCAAGTAATGAGCAGTTCTTC | CASSLGGTPASNEQFF
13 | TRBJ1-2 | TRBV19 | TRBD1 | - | TGTGCCAGTAATCAACAGGGGGTCTATGGCTACACCTTC | CASNQQGVYGYTF
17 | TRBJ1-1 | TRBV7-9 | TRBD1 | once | TGTGCCAGCAGCTTAGGGAGCCGGACAGGGATGAACACTGAAGCTTTCTTT | CASSLGSRTGMNTEAFF
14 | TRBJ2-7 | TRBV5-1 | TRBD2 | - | TGCGCCAGCAGCTTGGCGCGGGGGGGTCTCGAGCAGTACTTC | CASSLARGGLEQYF
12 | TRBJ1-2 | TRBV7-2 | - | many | TGTGCCAGCAGCTTAGAGGGGTATGGCTACACCTTC | CASSLEGYGYTF
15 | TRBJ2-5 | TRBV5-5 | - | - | TGTGCCAGCAGCTTGGGTCTCGGAGGGGTGGAGACCCAGTACTTC | CASSLGLGGVETQYF
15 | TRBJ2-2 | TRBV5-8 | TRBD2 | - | TGTGCCAGCAGCTTGGCAGGACTAGCCCCCGGGGAGCTGTTTTTT | CASSLAGLAPGELFF
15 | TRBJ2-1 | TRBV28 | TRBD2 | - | TGTGCCAGCAGACCCGATCCGGGACTAGCCTATGAGCAGTTCTTC | CASRPDPGLAYEQFF
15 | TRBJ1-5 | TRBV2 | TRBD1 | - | TGTGCCAGCAGGGTTGGACAGGGGCCCAATCAGCCCCAGCATTTT | CASRVGQGPNQPQHF
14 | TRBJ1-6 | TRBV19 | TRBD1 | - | TGTGCCAGTAGCCCTGGAGGAGGGGGCTCACCCCTCCACTTT | CASSPGGGGSPLHF
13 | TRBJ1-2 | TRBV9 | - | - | TGTGCCAGCAGCGCCATGACAGTTGGTGGCTACACCTTC | CASSAMTVGGYTF
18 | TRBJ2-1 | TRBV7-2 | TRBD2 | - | TGTGCCAGCAGCACGCGCGGCGGGACTAGCGGGGGGGCGAGTGAGCAGTTCTTC | CASSTRGGTSGGASEQFF
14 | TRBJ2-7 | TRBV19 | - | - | TGTGCCAGTAGTATAGTGGGGGCGTCCTACGAGCAGTACTTC | CASSIVGASYEQYF
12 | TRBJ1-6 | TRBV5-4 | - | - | TGTGCCAGCAGTTACAGGAATTCACCCCTCCACTTT | CASSYRNSPLHF
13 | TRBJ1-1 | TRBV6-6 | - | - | TGTGCCAGCAGTTACGTCCAAAACACTGAAGCTTTCTTT | CASSYVQNTEAFF
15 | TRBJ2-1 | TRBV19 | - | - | TGTGCCAGTAGTATGAGGGGGAACTCCTACAATGAGCAGTTCTTC | CASSMRGNSYNEQFF
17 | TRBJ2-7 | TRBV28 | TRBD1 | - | TGTGCCAGCAGTATGGTACAGGGGAAGGTCCTCTACTACGAGCAGTACTTC | CASSMVQGKVLYYEQYF
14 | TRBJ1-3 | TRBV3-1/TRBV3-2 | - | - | TGTGCCAGCAGCTCCCTAAATTCTGGAAACACCATATATTTT | CASSSLNSGNTIYF
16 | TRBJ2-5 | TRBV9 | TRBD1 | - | TGTGCCAGCAGCGCCCCACCCGGGACAGGGCCAGAGACCCAGTACTTC | CASSAPPGTGPETQYF
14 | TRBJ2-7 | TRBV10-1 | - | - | TGCGCCAGCAGTGAGTCGAGGGGACTCTTCGAGCAGTACTTC | CASSESRGLFEQYF
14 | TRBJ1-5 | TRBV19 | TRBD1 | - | TGTGCCAGTAGTATTAAAACAGGGGGAGGGCCCCAGCATTTT | CASSIKTGGGPQHF
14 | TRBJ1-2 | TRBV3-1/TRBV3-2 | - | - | TGTGCCAGCAGCCCTTACGCAGTTTTCTATGGCTACACCTTC | CASSPYAVFYGYTF
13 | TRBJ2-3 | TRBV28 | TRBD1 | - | TGTGCCAGCAGAGAGGGACAGGTTAATACGCAGTATTTT | CASREGQVNTQYF
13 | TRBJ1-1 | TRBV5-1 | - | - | TGCGCCAGCAGCCCGCAAACAGGGAATGAAGCTTTCTTT | CASSPQTGNEAFF
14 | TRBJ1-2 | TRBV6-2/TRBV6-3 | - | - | TGTGCCAGCAGTCCCCCCTCCCGGAACTATGGCTACACCTTC | CASSPPSRNYGYTF
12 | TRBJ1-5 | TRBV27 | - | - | TGTGCCAGCAGCCGCAGAGGCCAGCCCCAGCATTTT | CASSRRGQPQHF
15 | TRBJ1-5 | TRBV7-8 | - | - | TGTGCCAGCAGTCCCGAGACGGGGAAAGAGCAGCCCCAGCATTTT | CASSPETGKEQPQHF
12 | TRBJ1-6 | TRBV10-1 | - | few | TGCGCCAGCAGTAATAGCAATTCACCCCTCCACTTT | CASSNSNSPLHF
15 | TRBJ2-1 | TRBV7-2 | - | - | TGTGCCAGCAGCTTAGGGAGGGGATTATACAATGAGCAGTTCTTC | CASSLGRGLYNEQFF
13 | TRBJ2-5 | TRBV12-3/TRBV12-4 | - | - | TGTGCCAGCAGTTTTAAGTCCAGAGAGACCCAGTACTTC | CASSFKSRETQYF
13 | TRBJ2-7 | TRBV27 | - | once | TGTGCCAGCAGTTCATACGAGTCCTACGAGCAGTACTTC | CASSSYESYEQYF
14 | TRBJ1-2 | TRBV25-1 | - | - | TGTGCCAGCAGCGGACTGCCTTACCACTATGGCTACACCTTC | CASSGLPYHYGYTF
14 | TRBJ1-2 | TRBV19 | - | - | TGTGCCAGTACCTGGCGCGGGGGTCTGGAAGGCTACACCTTC | CASTWRGGLEGYTF